This TCR beta chain was found in a study of spatial heterogeneity in lung cancer. In the study overall: There were consistently more beta-chain sequences detected than alpha-chain sequences.

This clonotype was detected only once. This may be a read error, as it is one base from a much larger clone. This CDR3 has 13 amino acids. Germline CDR1 SNHLY, CDR2 FYNNEI. Time point in this sample: sample taken at primary tumor resection. Researchers sequenced whole RNA taken from tumor, nontumor lung or frozen PBMC without sorting. Samples were donated by 72 untreated early-stage non-small cell lung cancer patients. Individual TCR cDNA molecules each bore their own unique molecular identifier. TCRdb processed the 5' RACE reads anew with MiXCR; each CDR3 protein has one entry. The data show roughly 28,000 distinct CDR3 sequences, around 8% seen once.

The specimen was PBMCs, collected at surgery. This sequence joins TRBV2 and TRBJ2-3, with D perhaps TRBD1 (5 bases). The clonotype comes from a female donor with early-stage non-small cell lung cancer. The CDR3 region has the DNA TGTGCCAGCATATACAGGAGCACAGGTACGCAGTATTTT. It specifies CASIYRSTGTQYF.